One and the same sample provided the 10 T cell receptor beta chains below, sequenced in a study of blood T cell repertoires in COVID-19. Generated by immunoSEQ multiplex PCR, the TCRdb table keeps only in-frame clones and is missing some. The table has over 85,000 clones, 88% seen once. Sequencing was done on a sample of peripheral blood. These TCRs come from a woman at least 80 years old with active COVID-19.

This sequence joins TRBV18 and TRBJ1-1; 8 nucleotides agree with TRBD1. V was clipped by 4 bases and J by 4 bases; unmatched bases: 2. Per the germline V gene, CDR1 is KGHSH and CDR2 is LQKENI. The CDR3 has 13 amino acids. This chain's CDR3 is CASSQTGGTEAFF. In DNA, the CDR3 is TGTGCCAGCTCACAAACAGGGGGCACTGAAGCTTTCTTT.

The chain carries TRBV18 and TRBJ1-1; 7 positions match TRBD1. Trimming removed 0 bases from V and 2 bases from J; junction bases left unmatched: 3. Germline V lookup: CDR1 KGHSH, CDR2 LQKENI. This CDR3 is built from 15 residues. The CDR3 reads CASSPPRTGNTEAFF. The CDR3 DNA reads TGTGCCAGCTCACCACCCCGGACAGGCAACACTGAAGCTTTCTTT.

The chain uses TRBV9 and TRBJ1-2; D not certain. The CDR3 loop spans 11 amino acids. V was trimmed by 7 bases and J by 8 bases, leaving 12 bases between them. The germline V gene encodes CDR1 SGDLS and CDR2 YYNGEE. The CDR3 loop reads CASLRVEGYTF. CDR3 DNA sequence: TGTGCCAGCTTACGGGTGGAGGGCTACACCTTC.

Comments on this clone: Other DNA sequences within the sample encode an identical CDR3. The V call is TRBV7-9, the J call TRBJ2-6; no definite D call. The V end lost 4 bases, the J end lost 1 base, and 2 bases lay between the germline ends. The germline CDR1 and CDR2 sequences are SEHNR and FQNEAQ (reference sequence). The CDR3 contains 13 residues. The CDR3 coding sequence is TGTGCCAGCAGCTCATCTGGGGCCAACGTCCTGACTTTC. It specifies CASSSSGANVLTF.

V gene TRBV19 combines with J gene TRBJ2-7; D might be TRBD1 (6 bases). Looked up from germline, CDR1 is LNHDA and CDR2 is SQIVND (reference sequence). CDR3 length: 15 residues. V lost 0 bases and J lost 4, with 13 bases in between. The CDR3 sequence is CASSIDRTATYEQYF. CDR3 nucleotide sequence: TGTGCCAGTAGTATAGATCGGACAGCCACTTACGAGCAGTACTTC.

This clone appeared a few times. The chain couples TRBV5-1 to TRBJ2-1; TRBD2 agrees at 11 bases. Germline loops: CDR1 SGHRS, CDR2 YFSETQ. J gave up 3 bases and V 4 bases, and 3 bases lay outside the gene matches. The CDR3 has 15 amino acids. CDR3 loop: CASSPLAGGYNEQFF. CDR3 coding DNA: TGCGCCAGCAGCCCTCTAGCGGGAGGCTACAATGAGCAGTTCTTC. Full variable domain (rest looked up from reference TRBV5-1 and TRBJ2-1): KAGVTQTPRYLIKTRGQQVTLSCSPISGHRSVSWYQQTPGQGLQFLFEYFSETQRNKGNFPGRFSGRQFSNSRSEMNVSTLELGDSALYLCASSPLAGGYNEQFFGPGTRLTVL.

The chain uses TRBV19 and TRBJ2-2; D is possibly TRBD1 (7 bases). The CDR3 length is 15 residues. V lost 5 bases, J lost 6 bases, and 16 bases lay in between. Germline CDR1 is LNHDA and CDR2 is SQIVND (reference sequence). Here the CDR3 reads CASSPLDREAGELFF. Here the CDR3 DNA reads TGTGCCAGTAGTCCCCTCGACAGGGAGGCCGGGGAGCTGTTTTTT.

The V call is TRBV19, the J call TRBJ2-7; TRBD1 matches 7 bases. The CDR3 covers 16 residues. V dropped 4 bases and J dropped 0; count of bases not matched to a gene: 9. From germline, CDR1 is LNHDA and CDR2 SQIVND (reference sequence). The CDR3: CASSNPGTESSYEQYF. The CDR3 DNA follows: TGTGCCAGTAGTAACCCGGGGACAGAAAGCTCCTACGAGCAGTACTTC.

The gene calls are TRBV6-5 and TRBJ2-5; no firm D call. CDR1 and CDR2 from the germline V gene are MNHEY and SVGAGI. The CDR3 consists of 13 residues. The V end lost 6 bases, the J end lost 4 bases, and 12 bases lay between the germline ends. DNA for the CDR3: TGTGCCAGCAGGCTCCCTACGGGAGAGACCCAGTACTTC. Encoded protein: CASRLPTGETQYF.

This sequence joins TRBV28 and TRBJ1-5; D is perhaps TRBD1 (5 bases). This CDR3 contains 14 residues. Trimming stripped 6 bases from V and 4 bases from J, with 13 bases between. The germline V gene encodes CDR1 MDHEN and CDR2 SYDVKM. CDR3 in amino acids: CASSRLRGNQPQHF. The CDR3 DNA reads TGTGCCAGCAGCCGTCTTCGGGGGAATCAGCCCCAGCATTTT.